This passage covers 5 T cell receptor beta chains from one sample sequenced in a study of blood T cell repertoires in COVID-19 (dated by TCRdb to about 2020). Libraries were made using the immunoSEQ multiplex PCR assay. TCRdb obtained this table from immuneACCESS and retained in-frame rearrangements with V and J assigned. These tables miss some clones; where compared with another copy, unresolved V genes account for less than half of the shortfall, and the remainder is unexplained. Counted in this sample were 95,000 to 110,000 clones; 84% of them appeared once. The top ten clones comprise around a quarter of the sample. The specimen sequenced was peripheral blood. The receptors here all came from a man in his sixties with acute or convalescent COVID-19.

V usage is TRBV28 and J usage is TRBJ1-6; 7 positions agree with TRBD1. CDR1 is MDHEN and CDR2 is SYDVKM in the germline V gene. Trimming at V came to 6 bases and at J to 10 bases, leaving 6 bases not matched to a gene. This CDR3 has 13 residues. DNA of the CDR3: TGTGCCAGCAGGGGGACAGTGGGGTCACCCCTCCACTTT. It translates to CASRGTVGSPLHF. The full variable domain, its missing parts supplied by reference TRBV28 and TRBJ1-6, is DVKVTQSSRYLVKRTGEKVFLECVQDMDHENMFWYRQDPGLGLRLIYFSYDVKMKEKGDIPEGYSVSREKKERFSLILESASTNQTSMYLCASRGTVGSPLHFGNGTRLTVT.

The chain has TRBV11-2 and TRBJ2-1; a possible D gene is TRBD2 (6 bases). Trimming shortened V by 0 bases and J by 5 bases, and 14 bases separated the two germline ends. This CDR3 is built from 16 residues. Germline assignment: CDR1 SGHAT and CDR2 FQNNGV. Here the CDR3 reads CASSLDLAGYDNEQFF. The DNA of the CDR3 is TGTGCCAGCAGCTTAGATTTGGCGGGGTACGACAATGAGCAGTTCTTC. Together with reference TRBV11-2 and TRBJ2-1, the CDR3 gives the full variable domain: EAGVAQSPRYKIIEKRQSVAFWCNPISGHATLYWYQQILGQGPKLLIQFQNNGVVDDSQLPKDRFSAERLKGVDSTLKIQPAKLEDSAVYLCASSLDLAGYDNEQFFGPGTRLTVL.

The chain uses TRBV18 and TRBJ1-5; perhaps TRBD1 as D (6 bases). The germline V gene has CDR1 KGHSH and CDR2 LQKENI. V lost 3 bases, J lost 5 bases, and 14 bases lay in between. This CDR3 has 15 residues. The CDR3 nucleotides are TGTGCCAGCTCACCTACAGGGTTTTGGGATCAGCCCCAGCATTTT. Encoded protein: CASSPTGFWDQPQHF.

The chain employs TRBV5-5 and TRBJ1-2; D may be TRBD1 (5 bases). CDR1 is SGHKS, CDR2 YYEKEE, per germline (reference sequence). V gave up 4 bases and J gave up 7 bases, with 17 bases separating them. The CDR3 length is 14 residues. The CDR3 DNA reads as TGTGCCAGCAGCCCTGCGGCAGGGTATTTTGGCTACACCTTC. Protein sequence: CASSPAAGYFGYTF.

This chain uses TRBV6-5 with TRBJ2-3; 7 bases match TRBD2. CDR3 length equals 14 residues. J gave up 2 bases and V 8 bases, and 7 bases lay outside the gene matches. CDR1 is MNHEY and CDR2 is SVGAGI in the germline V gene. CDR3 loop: CASQWRENTDTQYF. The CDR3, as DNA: TGTGCCAGCCAATGGCGGGAGAACACAGATACGCAGTATTTT.